These 5 T cell receptor beta chains came from one sample sequenced in a study of cytomegalovirus exposure and HLA in healthy donors. It was with 60 Vbeta and 13 Jbeta primers that the PCR ran. Sequenced by immunoSEQ multiplex PCR; TCRdb stores in-frame clones only, minus some. Of approximately 82,000 clones in the sample, 62% are singletons; the top ten hold 5.5%. The sample comprised PBMCs. Source of these receptors: a woman in her thirties in good health and CMV-seropositive.

J is TRBJ2-7 and V is TRBV28; the match to TRBD2 covers 14 bases. Germline loops: CDR1 MDHEN, CDR2 SYDVKM. V was clipped by 5 bases and J by 6 bases; unmatched bases: 9. This CDR3 has 16 residues. The CDR3: CASSTSGLAGAGEQYF. The CDR3 region has the DNA TGTGCCAGCAGTACCTCGGGACTAGCGGGGGCGGGCGAGCAGTACTTC.

This chain joins TRBV6-1 and TRBJ2-2; the match to TRBD2 covers 7 bases. J lost 7 bases, V lost 4 bases, and 12 bases had no gene match. Germline CDR1 is MNHNS and CDR2 is SASEGT. CDR3 length equals 16 residues. CDR3 residues: CASSGGGRFAGGELFF. The CDR3 DNA follows: TGTGCCAGCAGTGGGGGGGGACGGTTCGCAGGCGGGGAGCTGTTTTTT.

This clone has a handful of counts. CDR3 coding DNA: TGTGCCAGCAGGGGGACAGGGACCTACGAGCAGTACTTC. Translation gives CASRGTGTYEQYF. The chain joins TRBV6-1 to TRBJ2-7, with 9 bases matching TRBD1. The germline V gene encodes CDR1 MNHNS and CDR2 SASEGT. This CDR3 region has 13 residues. V shed 6 bases, J shed 2 bases, and the junction held 2 bases outside the gene matches.

This clone was recorded once. The rearrangement joins TRBV25-1 to TRBJ2-5; 7 positions agree with TRBD2. The V gene end was trimmed by 4 bases and the J gene end by 5 bases; junction bases not matched to a gene: 4. This CDR3 has 13 residues. Germline-derived CDR1 and CDR2 are MGHDK and SYGVNS. The CDR3, as DNA: TGTGCCAGCAGTGTTAACGGGGGGGAGACCCAGTACTTC. This codes for CASSVNGGETQYF.

DNA for the CDR3: TGTGCCTGGATTAGGGACAGGGTTGTTAGCTATGGCTACACCTTC. It specifies CAWIRDRVVSYGYTF. The chain combines TRBV30 with TRBJ1-2, with TRBD1 matching 9 bases. The CDR3 totals 15 residues. Germline CDR1 GTSNPN, CDR2 SVGIG (reference sequence). V dropped 4 bases and J dropped 4; count of bases not matched to a gene: 10.